These 20 T cell receptor beta chains originate from one sample sequenced in a study of CD8 T cells in ankylosing spondylitis. A single record per CDR3 protein comes from TCRdb applying MiXCR to the 5' RACE reads. The table includes about 160,000 distinct CDR3 sequences, 8.5% to 10% detected once. Material: blood, either unsorted or a sorted T cell fraction (not recorded which). The source is a female donor with ankylosing spondylitis or in good health (not recorded which).

This clonotype was seen a handful of times. J is TRBJ2-7 and V is TRBV27; tentatively, D is TRBD1 (7 bases). The CDR3 totals 16 residues. Trimming left V 8 bases short and J 5 bases short, with 25 bases between. Germline CDR1 is MNHEY and CDR2 is SMNVEV (reference sequence). The CDR3 DNA reads TGTGCCAGCTCGCCTGTAGGGGGCGGGACATCCCACGAGCAGTACTTC. Translating it yields CASSPVGGGTSHEQYF.

This clonotype was seen more than once but under ten times. This sequence joins TRBV6-2 or TRBV6-3 and TRBJ2-7, with TRBD2 identical over 11 bases. Germline trimming cut 8 bases from V and 0 bases from J; bases unmatched to any gene: 3. The CDR3 sequence is 14 residues long. Germline CDR1 is MNHEY and CDR2 is SVGEGT. The CDR3 loop reads CASWGTSGSYEQYF. CDR3 coding DNA: TGTGCCAGCTGGGGGACTAGCGGCTCCTACGAGCAGTACTTC.

This clonotype appeared a few times. The chain carries TRBV6-2 or TRBV6-3 and TRBJ2-1; 7 bases agree with TRBD2. The junction had 8 bases not matched to a gene; V was cut back by 0 bases and J by 6 bases. The CDR3 is 16 residues long. Germline loops: CDR1 MNHEY, CDR2 SVGEGT. CDR3 sequence: CASSYSPSGAPNEQFF. CDR3 bases: TGTGCCAGCAGTTACTCTCCTAGCGGTGCACCCAATGAGCAGTTCTTC.

This clonotype was counted a few times. This chain connects TRBV27 to TRBJ1-2; tentative D call: TRBD1 (6 bases). CDR3 length: 17 residues. Trimming stripped 5 bases from V and 4 bases from J, with 23 bases between. Germline values: CDR1 MNHEY, CDR2 SMNVEV (reference sequence). The CDR3 DNA follows: TGTGCCAGCAGTCCCATACCCCCCGGCGGGACAAGCTATGGCTACACCTTC. Protein sequence: CASSPIPPGGTSYGYTF.

The table lists this clonotype with a few counts. The chain uses TRBV4-1 and TRBJ2-1; D might be TRBD1 or TRBD2, each matching 6 bases. Between the trimmed V and J ends, which lost 0 bases and 5 bases, there was a span of 14 bases. CDR3 length: 16 amino acids. From germline, CDR1 is MGHRA and CDR2 YSYEKL. DNA of the CDR3: TGCGCCAGCAGCCAAGATAGGGGGGATCCTAACAATGAGCAGTTCTTC. Amino acid sequence: CASSQDRGDPNNEQFF.

Concerning this clonotype: At one end, the junction sequence differs from germline, possibly due to a read error. This rearrangement joins TRBV12-3 or TRBV12-4 to TRBJ2-1; D not certain. There are 16 residues in the CDR3. The CDR3 DNA reads as TGTACCAGCAGTTGGACGGTTCTCCCATCCTACAATGAGCAGTTCTTC. This codes for CTSSWTVLPSYNEQFF.

V and J are TRBV7-9 and TRBJ2-5, with unresolved D. The CDR3 is made up of 14 amino acids. Germline V gene data show CDR1 as SEHNR and CDR2 as FQNEAQ (reference sequence). V dropped 5 bases and J dropped 2 bases, with 12 bases sitting between them. The CDR3 loop is CASSPRQQQETQYF. The DNA for the CDR3 is TGTGCCAGCAGCCCCCGTCAGCAACAAGAGACCCAGTACTTC.

This clonotype was counted only a few times. V is TRBV20-1 and J is TRBJ2-1, with D possibly being TRBD2 (5 bases). The ends were cut back, 3 bases at V and 2 bases at J, with 14 bases in the middle. This CDR3 spans 15 amino acids. The germline V gene has CDR1 DFQATT and CDR2 SNEGSKA (reference sequence). The CDR3 region has the DNA TGCAGTGCTAGGGACGGAGCGGCCCCCTACAATGAGCAGTTCTTC. It is translated as CSARDGAAPYNEQFF.

This clonotype has a handful of counts. The J gene is TRBJ2-5, the V gene TRBV27; D not resolved. Per germline, CDR1 MNHEY and CDR2 SMNVEV (reference sequence). The CDR3 spans 14 residues. The ends were cut back, 0 bases at V and 1 base at J, with 6 bases in the middle. The CDR3 nucleotides are TGTGCCAGCAGTTTATCAACGCTCCAAGAGACCCAGTACTTC. It yields the protein CASSLSTLQETQYF.

J is TRBJ2-1 and V is TRBV5-4, with D perhaps TRBD2 (5 bases). CDR1 SGHNT and CDR2 YYREEE come from the germline V gene (reference sequence). V was trimmed by 2 bases and J by 9 bases, leaving 9 bases between them. The CDR3 has 12 residues. CDR3 residues: CASSFGRGEQFF. The CDR3 DNA is TGTGCCAGCAGCTTTGGGAGAGGTGAGCAGTTCTTC.

This chain uses TRBV10-3 with TRBJ1-1; no clear D. Trimming left V 4 bases short and J 5 bases short, with 14 bases between. The germline V gene has CDR1 ENHRY and CDR2 SYGVKD. CDR3 length equals 14 residues. The CDR3 loop reads CAISVSAGKTEAFF. Here the CDR3 DNA reads TGTGCCATCAGTGTCTCGGCGGGGAAGACTGAAGCTTTCTTT.

The chain uses TRBV20-1 and TRBJ1-5; D call uncertain. The germline V gene encodes CDR1 DFQATT and CDR2 SNEGSKA (reference sequence). CDR3 length: 12 residues. The CDR3 region has the DNA TGCAGCTTGGAGGGTAGCAATCAGCCCCAGCATTTT. Its translation is CSLEGSNQPQHF.

The chain employs TRBV4-2 and TRBJ2-7; D gene uncertain. V was pared by 1 base and J by 1 base, with 8 bases between. CDR1 is LGHNA and CDR2 is YNFKEQ in the germline V gene. CDR3 length equals 14 residues. CDR3 protein: CASSQGRFSYEQYF. The CDR3 bases are TGTGCCAGCAGCCAAGGGCGGTTTTCCTACGAGCAGTACTTC.

This clonotype was seen at least ten times. The J gene is TRBJ2-5, the V gene TRBV20-1; TRBD2 agrees at 7 bases. The CDR3 is 13 residues long. After removal of 1 base from V and 5 bases from J, the junction contained 4 bases not matched to a gene. Per the germline V gene, CDR1 is DFQATT and CDR2 is SNEGSKA (reference sequence). The CDR3 sequence is CSARGLAQETQYF. The CDR3 nucleotides are TGCAGTGCTAGAGGACTAGCTCAGGAGACCCAGTACTTC.

This clonotype was seen more than once but under ten times. The V call is TRBV6-5, the J call TRBJ1-2; D is perhaps TRBD1 (5 bases). Germline-derived CDR1 and CDR2 are MNHEY and SVGAGI. This CDR3 has 12 amino acids. Trimming shortened V by 6 bases and J by 4 bases, and 9 bases separated the two germline ends. CDR3 in amino acids: CASSNGAYGYTF. The CDR3 DNA is TGTGCCAGCAGCAACGGGGCCTATGGCTACACCTTC.

There are many counts of this clonotype. CDR3 loop: CATSSRGDEQFF. DNA of the CDR3: TGTGCCACCAGCTCCCGAGGGGATGAGCAGTTCTTC. The chain carries TRBV15 and TRBJ2-1, with D perhaps being TRBD1 or TRBD2 (5 bases each). The CDR3 is 12 amino acids. Germline V gene lookup returns CDR1 LNHNV and CDR2 YYDKDF (reference sequence). The ends were cut back, 5 bases at V and 8 bases at J, with 10 bases in the middle.

This clonotype was detected a few times. The V gene is TRBV6-5, the J gene TRBJ1-4, with 7 bases lining up with TRBD1. The CDR3 is made up of 14 amino acids. The germline gives CDR1 MNHEY, CDR2 SVGAGI. The J segment lost 5 bases and the V segment lost 4 bases, leaving 4 bases of the junction unmatched. The CDR3 DNA reads as TGTGCCAGCAGTTCCGGGACAGCAAATGAAAAACTGTTTTTT. Protein: CASSSGTANEKLFF.

V gene TRBV9 combines with J gene TRBJ2-3, with unresolved D. Germline CDR1 and CDR2: SGDLS and YYNGEE. The CDR3 loop spans 16 amino acids. The germline V and J ends were trimmed by 0 bases and 1 base, with 12 bases remaining between them. CDR3 protein: CASSVEGGLGTDTQYF. The CDR3 coding sequence is TGTGCCAGCAGCGTAGAGGGCGGCCTGGGCACAGATACGCAGTATTTT. The whole variable domain, filled in from reference TRBV9 and TRBJ2-3, reads DSGVTQTPKHLITATGQRVTLRCSPRSGDLSVYWYQQSLDQGLQFLIQYYNGEERAKGNILERFSAQQFPDLHSELNLSSLELGDSALYFCASSVEGGLGTDTQYFGPGTRLTVL.

This clonotype occurred many times. The rearrangement uses TRBV12-3 or TRBV12-4 and TRBJ2-1, with 13 nucleotides matching TRBD2. This CDR3 has 16 residues. V gave up 7 bases and J gave up 9 bases; unmatched junction bases: 12. The CDR3 bases are TGTGCCAGCACTCCCTTAGGACTAGCGGGAGTTAGTGAGCAGTTCTTC. Translating it yields CASTPLGLAGVSEQFF.

The chain links TRBV27 to TRBJ2-1; unclear D gene. The CDR3 covers 14 residues. Trimming pared 2 bases from V and 1 base from J, leaving 6 bases between. Germline loops: CDR1 MNHEY, CDR2 SMNVEV (reference sequence). CDR3 in DNA: TGTGCCAGCAGTTTAACCCGGTCCTACAATGAGCAGTTCTTC. Protein product: CASSLTRSYNEQFF.